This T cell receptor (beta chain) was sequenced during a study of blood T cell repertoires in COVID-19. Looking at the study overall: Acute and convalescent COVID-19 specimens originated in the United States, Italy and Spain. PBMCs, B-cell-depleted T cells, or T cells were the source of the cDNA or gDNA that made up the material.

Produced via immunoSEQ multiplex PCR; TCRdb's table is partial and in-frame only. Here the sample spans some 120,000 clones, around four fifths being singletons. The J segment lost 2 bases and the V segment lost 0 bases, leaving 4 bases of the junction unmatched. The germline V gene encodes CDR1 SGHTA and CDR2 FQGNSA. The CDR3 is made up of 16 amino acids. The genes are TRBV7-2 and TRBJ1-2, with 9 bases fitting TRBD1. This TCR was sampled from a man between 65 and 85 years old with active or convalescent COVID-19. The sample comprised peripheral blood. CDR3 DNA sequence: TGTGCCAGCAGCTTAGCAACAGGGGGCCTCAACTATGGCTACACCTTC. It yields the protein CASSLATGGLNYGYTF.